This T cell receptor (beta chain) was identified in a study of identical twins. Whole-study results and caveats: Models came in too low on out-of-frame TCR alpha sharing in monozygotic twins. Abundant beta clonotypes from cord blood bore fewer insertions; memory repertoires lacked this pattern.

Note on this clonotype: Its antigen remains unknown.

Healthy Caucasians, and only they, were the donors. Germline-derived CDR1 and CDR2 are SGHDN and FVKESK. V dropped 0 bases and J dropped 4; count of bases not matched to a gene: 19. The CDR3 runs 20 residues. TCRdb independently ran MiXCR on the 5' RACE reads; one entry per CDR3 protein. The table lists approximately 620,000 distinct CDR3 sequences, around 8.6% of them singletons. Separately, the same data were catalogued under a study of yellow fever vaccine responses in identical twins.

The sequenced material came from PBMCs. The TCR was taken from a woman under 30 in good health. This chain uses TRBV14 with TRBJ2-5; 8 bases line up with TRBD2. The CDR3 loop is CASSQDRPGGGRLRGETQYF. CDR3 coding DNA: TGTGCCAGCAGCCAAGATCGCCCCGGGGGGGGACGACTAAGAGGAGAGACCCAGTACTTC. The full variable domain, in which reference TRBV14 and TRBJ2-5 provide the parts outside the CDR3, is EAGVTQFPSHSVIEKGQTVTLRCDPISGHDNLYWYRRVMGKEIKFLLHFVKESKQDESGMPNNRFLAERTGGTYSTLKVQPAELEDSGVYFCASSQDRPGGGRLRGETQYFGPGTRLLVL.